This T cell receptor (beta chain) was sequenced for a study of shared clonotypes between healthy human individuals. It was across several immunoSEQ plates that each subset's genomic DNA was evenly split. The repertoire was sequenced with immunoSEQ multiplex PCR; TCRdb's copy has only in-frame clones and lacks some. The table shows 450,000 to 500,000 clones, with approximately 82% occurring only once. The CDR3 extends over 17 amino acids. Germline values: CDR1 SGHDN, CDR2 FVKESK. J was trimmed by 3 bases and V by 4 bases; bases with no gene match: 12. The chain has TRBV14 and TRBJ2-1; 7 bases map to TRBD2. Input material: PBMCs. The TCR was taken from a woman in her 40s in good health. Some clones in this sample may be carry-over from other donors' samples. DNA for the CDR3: TGTGCCAGCAGCCGTCCGGGTAGCGGGCGCATCTACAATGAGCAGTTCTTC. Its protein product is CASSRPGSGRIYNEQFF.